This is a list of T cell receptor beta chains from one sample in a study of T cells in Graves' hyperthyroidism and ophthalmopathy. TCRdb recomputed calls from the multiplex PCR reads with MiXCR, one row per CDR3 protein. The table shows about 250,000 distinct CDR3 sequences, with approximately 21% occurring only once. Sequencing was carried out using blood. These TCRs come from a man aged 25-45 years with Graves' ophthalmopathy. CDR3s include the opening cysteine and the closing phenylalanine or tryptophan. D genes are given only for firm matches. The listing skips clone size in some rows; elsewhere it reads once, few, many or a size class.

clone_size	j_call	d_call	v_call	cdr3_nt	cdr3_aa
-	TRBJ2-4	-	TRBV6-1	TGTGCCAGCAGCCCGGGCAGGGGCAGTAAAAACATTCAGTACTTC	CASSPGRGSKNIQYF
-	TRBJ1-4	TRBD1	TRBV30	TGTGCCTGGAGCCAGGGGGCGGCTAATGAAAAACTGTTTTTT	CAWSQGAANEKLFF
once	TRBJ2-1	TRBD2	TRBV10-3	TGTGCCTCCCGTGCGGGAGGGCCTAATGAGCAGTTCTTC	CASRAGGPNEQFF
once	TRBJ2-1	-	TRBV14	TGTGCCAGCAGCCCCTCACTCGTTCACGATGAGCAGTTCTTC	CASSPSLVHDEQFF
-	TRBJ2-3	-	TRBV7-2	TGTGCCAGCAGCTTACGTCGACAGTTCACAGATACGCAGTATTTT	CASSLRRQFTDTQYF
-	TRBJ1-1	-	TRBV29-1	TGCAGCGTTGAAGAGGGGAGTGGCGCTGAAGCTTTCTTT	CSVEEGSGAEAFF
-	TRBJ2-7	TRBD2	TRBV19	TGTGCCAGTAGACTTTCAGGGACGGCGGGAGGACCCTACGAGCAGTACTTC	CASRLSGTAGGPYEQYF
few	TRBJ2-1	-	TRBV12-3/TRBV12-4	TGTGCCAGCAGACCGGGACTCCCAGGGAATGAGCAGTTCTTC	CASRPGLPGNEQFF
many	TRBJ2-1	-	TRBV2	TGTGCCAGCACACTAGCCCCCGCCTACAATGAGCAGTTCTTC	CASTLAPAYNEQFF
-	TRBJ1-1	TRBD1	TRBV10-2	TGCGCCAGCAGGGAGACAGGGGTGAACACTGAAGCTTTCTTT	CASRETGVNTEAFF
many	TRBJ2-1	TRBD2	TRBV30	TGTGCCTGGAGTGTTAGCGGGAGGTTGAATGAGCAGTTCTTC	CAWSVSGRLNEQFF
many	TRBJ2-7	TRBD1	TRBV18	TGTGCCAGCTCACTTGGGACAGTCGGCGAGCAGTACTTC	CASSLGTVGEQYF
many	TRBJ2-7	-	TRBV11-2	TGTGCCAGCAGCCCGAGCTCCTCCTCCTACGAGCAGTACTTC	CASSPSSSSYEQYF
-	TRBJ2-2	TRBD1	TRBV3-1	TGTGCCAGCAGCTTACGACAGACGGGACAGGGTGTGCCCGGGGAGCTGTTTTTT	CASSLRQTGQGVPGELFF
many	TRBJ1-5	-	TRBV6-1	TGTGCCAGCAGTCTCGCCTCAAATCAGCCCCAGCATTTT	CASSLASNQPQHF
-	TRBJ1-5	-	TRBV3-1	TGTGCCAGCAGCCGAACCCCCAATCAGCCCCAGCATTTT	CASSRTPNQPQHF
-	TRBJ2-1	TRBD2	TRBV6-2/TRBV6-3	TGTGCCAGCAGTTCGGGACTAGCGGGAGTCTACAATGAGCAGTTCTTC	CASSSGLAGVYNEQFF
many	TRBJ2-4	-	TRBV28	TGTGCCAGCAGTGTCCAGCAGGGTGTTACGGCCAAAAACATTCAGTACTTC	CASSVQQGVTAKNIQYF
many	TRBJ1-1	-	TRBV30	TGTGCCTGGAGTGAATCCATCGGGTTGAACACTGAAGCTTTCTTT	CAWSESIGLNTEAFF
many	TRBJ1-1	-	TRBV20-1	TGCAGTGCTAGAGGAAGGAGGGGGATTTTAATGACCACTGAAGCTTTCTTT	CSARGRRGILMTTEAFF
-	TRBJ2-2	TRBD2	TRBV2	TGTGCCAGACGGGGACTAGTCGGCGGGGAGCTGTTTTTT	CARRGLVGGELFF
many	TRBJ2-3	-	TRBV29-1	TGCAGCGTAGTTTGGACCGGAACCGGGTATACGCAGTATTTT	CSVVWTGTGYTQYF
-	TRBJ2-7	TRBD2	TRBV3-1	TGTGCCAGTTCAAGGACTAGCGCCTCCTACGAGCAGTACTTC	CASSRTSASYEQYF
few	TRBJ2-4	TRBD1	TRBV12-3/TRBV12-4	TGTGCCAGCAGCTGGGACAGTAAAAACATTCAGTACTTC	CASSWDSKNIQYF
many	TRBJ2-1	TRBD2	TRBV7-8	TGTGCCAGCAGCTTGCGGACTAGCGGACCCTACAATGAGCAGTTCTTC	CASSLRTSGPYNEQFF
many	TRBJ2-7	-	TRBV11-3	TGTGCCAGCAGCTTAGTATCATACGAGCAGTACTTC	CASSLVSYEQYF
-	TRBJ1-2	-	TRBV6-1	TGTGCCAGCAGCCAGGGGAGGGGGGGCTACACCTTC	CASSQGRGGYTF
-	TRBJ2-1	TRBD2	TRBV6-5	TGTGCCAGCAGCTACGCCGGGACTATCAATGAGCAGTTCTTC	CASSYAGTINEQFF
many	TRBJ1-1	TRBD1	TRBV2	TGTGCCAGCAGTCTTAGGGACAGGGGGTCGCGAGCTTTCTTT	CASSLRDRGSRAFF
few	TRBJ1-1	-	TRBV28	TGTGCCAGCTGCCCCGGGGGGGGGTTTCTATTGAACACTGAAGCTTTCTTT	CASCPGGGFLLNTEAFF
few	TRBJ2-3	TRBD1	TRBV7-3	TGTGCCAGCAGCTCTGTGGGACAGGGGGCCTCAGATACGCAGTATTTT	CASSSVGQGASDTQYF
-	TRBJ2-5	-	TRBV9	TGTGCCAGCAGCGTAGAGGGGGGAGGAGAAGAGACCCAGTACTTC	CASSVEGGGEETQYF
-	TRBJ1-1	TRBD1	TRBV3-1	TGTGCCAGCAGCCAAGAGCCCCCGACAGGGACGAACACTGAAGCTTTCTTT	CASSQEPPTGTNTEAFF
few	TRBJ1-5	-	TRBV20-1	TGCAGTGCTACGCAGACTGCCTATAGCAATCAGCCCCAGCATTTT	CSATQTAYSNQPQHF
few	TRBJ2-3	TRBD1	TRBV2	TGTGCCAGCAGTGAAGCTACTGGACAGGGGGAAGATACGCAGTATTTT	CASSEATGQGEDTQYF
few	TRBJ2-1	-	TRBV11-2	TGTGCCAGCAGTGAAACTACGGGAGCAGTCGATGAGCAGTTCTTC	CASSETTGAVDEQFF
few	TRBJ2-2	-	TRBV28	TGTGCCAGCAGTGCTGAACCATCACGGAACACCGGGGAGCTGTTTTTT	CASSAEPSRNTGELFF
few	TRBJ2-3	TRBD2	TRBV5-1	TGCGCCAGCAGCCTAACTAGCGGGAGGGCGACAGATACGCAGTATTTT	CASSLTSGRATDTQYF
few	TRBJ2-7	-	TRBV7-2	TGTGCCAGCAGCTCCCCGGGTAGCCACCATCCCTACGAGCAGTACTTC	CASSSPGSHHPYEQYF
-	TRBJ2-5	TRBD2	TRBV9	TGTGCCAGCAGCCCCAGACTAGCGGGACAAGAGACCCAGTACTTC	CASSPRLAGQETQYF
few	TRBJ2-3	TRBD2	TRBV18	TGTGCCAGCTCAAGACTAGCGGGAGGGCATGGAGATACGCAGTATTTT	CASSRLAGGHGDTQYF
-	TRBJ1-6	TRBD1	TRBV20-1	TGCAGTGCCCCATGGGGGACAGGCTATAATTCACCCCTCCACTTT	CSAPWGTGYNSPLHF
many	TRBJ2-1	TRBD2	TRBV20-1	TGCAGTGCTAGGAAGTTTAGCGGGAGCTCCTACAATGAGCAGTTCTTC	CSARKFSGSSYNEQFF
-	TRBJ1-5	-	TRBV18	TGTGCCAGCTCACGCTTTGGCCCGGAGGGACGTCAGCCCCAGCATTTT	CASSRFGPEGRQPQHF
-	TRBJ2-1	-	TRBV14	TGTGCCAGCAGCCAGGTGGGAGGTCCCTACAATGAGCAGTTCTTC	CASSQVGGPYNEQFF
few	TRBJ2-1	TRBD1	TRBV12-3/TRBV12-4	TGTGCCAGCACCTTTAAGGGGGCCGGATACGAGCAGTTCTTC	CASTFKGAGYEQFF
many	TRBJ1-1	-	TRBV30	TGTGCCTGGAGGCCGGGGAACACTGAAGCTTTCTTT	CAWRPGNTEAFF
few	TRBJ1-3	TRBD1	TRBV28	TGTGCCAGCAGGCCCAGGGGGCGCGGAAACACCATATATTTT	CASRPRGRGNTIYF
-	TRBJ2-7	TRBD2	TRBV3-1	TGTGCCACTGCTCGGACTAGCGGGAGTTCCGAGCAGTACTTC	CATARTSGSSEQYF
many	TRBJ1-1	-	TRBV20-1	TGCAGTGCAGCGACAGCTAACACTGAAGCTTTCTTT	CSAATANTEAFF
-	TRBJ2-5	TRBD2	TRBV7-6	TGTGCCACCAATGAGGCGGGAGGCGAGACCCAGTACTTC	CATNEAGGETQYF